These 16 T cell receptor beta chains share one sample of origin, sequenced in a study of CD8 T cells in Susac syndrome. Random hexamers served to reverse transcribe roughly 0.45 to 1 ug RNA. TCRdb re-derived calls from the immunoSEQ multiplex PCR reads in MiXCR, one entry per CDR3 protein. The sample holds about 90,000 distinct CDR3 sequences; approximately 92% are singletons and the top ten take around 0.32%. Sequencing used CD8+ T cells from PBMCs. The receptors were sampled from a human donor in good health.

CDR3 sequence (DNA): TGCAGCGTTTCCCGCCGGGACAGGGGGAACGAGCAGTACTTC. Its translation: CSVSRRDRGNEQYF. This chain uses TRBV29-1 with TRBJ2-7, with TRBD1 identical over 11 bases. CDR1 SQVTM and CDR2 ANQGSEA come from the germline V gene. This CDR3 is 14 amino acids long. The ends lost 5 bases at V and 5 bases at J; junction bases unmatched: 8.

V usage is TRBV13 and J usage is TRBJ2-1; D not resolved. CDR3 length: 15 amino acids. The V end lost 3 bases, the J end lost 4 bases, and 13 bases lay between the germline ends. Germline V lookup: CDR1 PRHDT, CDR2 FYEKMQ (reference sequence). This CDR3 is CASSFLERSYNEQFF. The CDR3 bases are TGTGCCAGCAGCTTCCTAGAGCGCTCATACAATGAGCAGTTCTTC.

The J gene is TRBJ2-3, the V gene TRBV7-6; no definite D call. Germline values: CDR1 SGHVS, CDR2 FNYEAQ. V was shortened by 3 bases and J by 1 base, with 17 bases between the two germline ends. The CDR3 contains 17 residues. This chain's CDR3 is CASSLVEPRVGTDTQYF. The DNA of the CDR3 is TGTGCCAGCAGCTTGGTTGAGCCAAGGGTAGGCACAGATACGCAGTATTTT.

The chain links TRBV18 to TRBJ1-2, with D unclear. From germline, CDR1 is KGHSH and CDR2 LQKENI. V lost 2 bases, J lost 4 bases, and 17 bases lay in between. The CDR3 is made up of 16 amino acids. CDR3 protein: CASSPDGSSTSYGYTF. In nucleotides, the CDR3 is TGTGCCAGCTCACCAGATGGGTCCTCTACCTCCTATGGCTACACCTTC.

The chain combines TRBV18 with TRBJ2-7; D unresolved. V was clipped by 2 bases and J by 6 bases, with 11 bases between them. This CDR3 contains 13 residues. Germline lookup yields CDR1 KGHSH and CDR2 LQKENI. The CDR3 DNA follows: TGTGCCAGCTCACCAGAAGCAGATTTCGAGCAGTACTTC. This translates into CASSPEADFEQYF.

The CDR3 nucleotides are TGTGCCAGCAGACAGGGGTATCGCACTGAAGCTTTCTTT. Its protein product is CASRQGYRTEAFF. The J gene is TRBJ1-1, the V gene TRBV6-5, with TRBD1 matching over 7 bases. The CDR3 loop spans 13 amino acids. After removal of 6 bases from V and 4 bases from J, the junction contained 5 bases not matched to a gene. Per germline, CDR1 MNHEY and CDR2 SVGAGI.

The chain couples TRBV18 to TRBJ1-2; no firm D call. The V end lost 5 bases, the J end lost 2 bases, and 15 bases lay between the germline ends. CDR3 length: 15 residues. CDR1 is KGHSH and CDR2 is LQKENI in the germline V gene. In nucleotides, the CDR3 is TGTGCCAGCTCAAATCCTAAGACCGAGAACTATGGCTACACCTTC. As protein: CASSNPKTENYGYTF.

This chain uses TRBV7-9 with TRBJ1-1, with D possibly matching TRBD1 (6 bases). Germline assignment: CDR1 SEHNR and CDR2 FQNEAQ (reference sequence). The CDR3 is 14 amino acids. V dropped 9 bases and J dropped 0 bases, with 14 bases sitting between them. Written as DNA, the CDR3 is TGTGCCAGTAAGGGGGATGGGATGAACACTGAAGCTTTCTTT. Translation: CASKGDGMNTEAFF.

The chain is built from TRBV2 and TRBJ2-3; 9 nucleotides align to TRBD2. V lost 6 bases to trimming and J lost 2 bases; unmatched junction nucleotides: 9. The CDR3 consists of 16 residues. From germline, CDR1 is SNHLY and CDR2 FYNNEI. The DNA for the CDR3 is TGTGCCAGCAGAGGTTTTAGCGGGGGACTCACAGATACGCAGTATTTT. It specifies CASRGFSGGLTDTQYF.

The V and J genes are TRBV2 and TRBJ2-7; 7 positions agree with TRBD1. V dropped 4 bases and J dropped 3; count of bases not matched to a gene: 3. The CDR3 length is 13 residues. CDR1 is SNHLY, CDR2 FYNNEI, per germline. CDR3 in DNA: TGTGCCAGCAGTGCCAGGGGGTTCTACGAGCAGTACTTC. The encoded protein is CASSARGFYEQYF.

The gene calls are TRBV5-1 and TRBJ2-5; tentatively, D is TRBD2 (6 bases). The CDR3 is made up of 17 amino acids. Germline CDR1 and CDR2: SGHRS and YFSETQ. V shed 0 bases and J shed 0 bases, with 15 bases lying between them. This chain's CDR3 is CASSLEGTSMYQETQYF. In DNA form, the CDR3 reads TGCGCCAGCAGCTTGGAGGGGACTTCCATGTACCAAGAGACCCAGTACTTC.

V and J are TRBV30 and TRBJ1-6, with D tentatively TRBD1 (5 bases). V gave up 6 bases and J gave up 7 bases, with 16 bases separating them. Germline CDR1 is GTSNPN and CDR2 is SVGIG (reference sequence). This CDR3 is 14 amino acids long. The CDR3 sequence: CACPSGTRNSPLHF. In nucleotides, the CDR3 is TGTGCCTGTCCTTCCGGGACTAGGAATTCACCCCTCCACTTT.

CDR3 region: CASSVGSAYEQYF. The DNA of the CDR3 is TGTGCCAGCAGCGTAGGTTCGGCATACGAGCAGTACTTC. The chain uses TRBV9 and TRBJ2-7; D is ambiguous. This CDR3 has 13 residues. With 0 bases removed from V and 4 bases from J, the gap between germline ends came to 8 bases. CDR1 and CDR2 (germline): SGDLS, YYNGEE.

The gene calls are TRBV6-2 or TRBV6-3 and TRBJ1-5, with D possibly being TRBD1 (5 bases). The CDR3 is made up of 13 amino acids. Germline loops: CDR1 MNHEY, CDR2 SVGEGT. Trimming pared 0 bases from V and 8 bases from J, leaving 8 bases between. CDR3 nucleotide sequence: TGTGCCAGCAGTTACTCGAGGGGAGAGCCCCAGCATTTT. Amino acids: CASSYSRGEPQHF.

The V gene is TRBV12-3 or TRBV12-4, the J gene TRBJ1-3, with D hard to call. There are 16 residues in the CDR3. V was clipped by 8 bases and J by 0 bases, with 17 bases between them. CDR3 amino acids: CASVTQDGSSGNTIYF. Here the CDR3 DNA reads TGTGCCAGCGTGACTCAGGACGGGAGCTCTGGAAACACCATATATTTT.

The rearrangement uses TRBV11-2 and TRBJ2-7; TRBD1 matches at 10 bases. The CDR3 has 14 residues. The junction had 10 bases not matched to a gene; V was cut back by 5 bases and J by 9 bases. CDR1 and CDR2 from the germline V gene are SGHAT and FQNNGV. This chain's CDR3 is CASSQGQGQFAQYF. The CDR3 coding sequence is TGTGCCAGCAGCCAGGGACAGGGGCAATTCGCGCAGTACTTC. Based on the CDR3 plus reference TRBV11-2 and TRBJ2-7, the full variable domain is EAGVAQSPRYKIIEKRQSVAFWCNPISGHATLYWYQQILGQGPKLLIQFQNNGVVDDSQLPKDRFSAERLKGVDSTLKIQPAKLEDSAVYLCASSQGQGQFAQYFGPGTRLTVT.